The 9 T cell receptor beta chains below were found in one sample sequenced in a study of radiotherapy plus CTLA-4 blockade in lung cancer. TCRdb's copy holds only in-frame clones and misses some; the assay was immunoSEQ multiplex PCR. Among fewer than 95,000 clones, about 83% were seen once, and the ten largest hold over 0.75%. The specimen was peripheral blood, collected from a patient treated with radiotherapy plus ipilimumab. The receptors come from a human donor with non-small cell lung cancer who had stable disease on radiotherapy plus ipilimumab.

The chain uses TRBV9 and TRBJ2-1; 8 bases match TRBD1. This CDR3 has 16 residues. The V gene's germline CDR1 is SGDLS and CDR2 YYNGEE. Trimming cost V 2 bases and J 1 base; bases outside gene matches: 5. Written as DNA, the CDR3 is TGTGCCAGCAGCGTGACCCAGGGGGCTTCCTACAATGAGCAGTTCTTC. This sequence encodes CASSVTQGASYNEQFF.

The sample holds one count of this clone. This chain uses TRBV2 with TRBJ1-6, with D unclear. V was pared by 5 bases and J by 0 bases, with 14 bases between. The germline V gene encodes CDR1 SNHLY and CDR2 FYNNEI. The CDR3 has 17 amino acids. The CDR3 DNA follows: TGTGCCAGCAGTCAGAATCTATACAGCTCCTATAATTCACCCCTCCACTTT. It yields the protein CASSQNLYSSYNSPLHF.

This clone appeared many times. The rearrangement joins TRBV19 to TRBJ1-6, with D possibly matching TRBD1 (5 bases). The CDR3 has 16 amino acids. V lost 4 bases, J lost 5 bases, and 15 bases lay in between. Germline values: CDR1 LNHDA, CDR2 SQIVND (reference sequence). The CDR3 sequence is CASSKGLGANNSPLHF. CDR3 nucleotide sequence: TGTGCCAGTAGTAAGGGCCTCGGGGCGAATAATTCACCCCTCCACTTT.

The CDR3, as DNA: TGCAGCGTTGATTCCCTGCTAGCGGGAACAGATACGCAGTATTTT. This translates into CSVDSLLAGTDTQYF. The V call is TRBV29-1, the J call TRBJ2-3, with TRBD2 matching 9 bases. This CDR3 spans 15 amino acids. The J segment lost 3 bases and the V segment lost 3 bases, leaving 7 bases of the junction unmatched. From germline, CDR1 is SQVTM and CDR2 ANQGSEA.

This clone was observed a handful of times. This chain links TRBV9 with TRBJ2-2; a possible D gene is TRBD1 (6 bases). Per germline, CDR1 SGDLS and CDR2 YYNGEE. The CDR3 totals 13 residues. The V and J ends lost 2 bases and 7 bases respectively, with 9 bases between them. The DNA of the CDR3 is TGTGCCAGCAGCGTCCAGGGGAACGGGGAGCTGTTTTTT. Protein sequence: CASSVQGNGELFF.

This clone is judged medium-sized. This chain links TRBV7-9 with TRBJ2-7; 13 bases line up with TRBD2. Trimming at V came to 3 bases and at J to 6 bases, leaving 2 bases not matched to a gene. Germline V lookup: CDR1 SEHNR, CDR2 FQNEAQ (reference sequence). The CDR3 contains 14 residues. CDR3 sequence: CASSLTSGGTEQYF. CDR3 bases: TGTGCCAGCAGCTTGACTAGCGGGGGGACCGAGCAGTACTTC.

The chain is built from TRBV5-1 and TRBJ2-3; TRBD2 aligns across 10 bases. The CDR3 has 17 amino acids. From germline, CDR1 is SGHRS and CDR2 YFSETQ. J lost 2 bases, V lost 0 bases, and 6 bases had no gene match. The CDR3 sequence is CASSLGELAGFTDTQYF. The CDR3 nucleotides are TGCGCCAGCAGCTTGGGCGAACTAGCGGGGTTCACAGATACGCAGTATTTT.

The V gene is TRBV29-1, the J gene TRBJ1-2; 10 nucleotides match TRBD1. Germline-derived CDR1 and CDR2 are SQVTM and ANQGSEA. With 6 bases clipped from V and 8 bases from J, the junction kept 9 bases outside the gene matches. CDR3 length: 13 residues. The CDR3 region has the DNA TGCAGCGTGGATAGACAGGGGGCAAAAGGCTACACCTTC. This gives the protein CSVDRQGAKGYTF. The full variable domain, with the rest looked up from reference TRBV29-1 and TRBJ1-2, is SAVISQKPSRDICQRGTSLTIQCQVDSQVTMMFWYRQQPGQSLTLIATANQGSEATYESGFVIDKFPISRPNLTFSTLTVSNMSPEDSSIYLCSVDRQGAKGYTFGSGTRLTVV.

The chain has TRBV7-9 and TRBJ2-6; D ambiguous. V gave up 5 bases and J gave up 0 bases, with 11 bases separating them. The germline V gene has CDR1 SEHNR and CDR2 FQNEAQ (reference sequence). The CDR3 length is 16 residues. DNA for the CDR3: TGTGCCAGCAGCCGTAACTCCCCCTCTGGGGCCAACGTCCTGACTTTC. Translation gives CASSRNSPSGANVLTF.